What follows describes a single T cell receptor beta chain. These data belong to a study of sequential checkpoint blockade in melanoma. Treatment reported: randomized to nivolumab then ipilimumab (arm A) or the reverse (arm B). Germline CDR1 is LGHNA and CDR2 is YSLEER. The CDR3 loop spans 16 amino acids. The V end lost 0 bases, the J end lost 2 bases, and 14 bases lay between the germline ends. Generated by immunoSEQ multiplex PCR, the TCRdb table keeps only in-frame clones and is missing some. The profile shows approximately 10,000 clones, around 85% of them singletons. The receptor comes from a human donor with melanoma. The chain recombines TRBV4-3 with TRBJ2-7, with D possibly being TRBD2 (5 bases). This material consisted of CD8+ T cells sorted from blood (inferred from file names), taken from a patient given nivolumab and ipilimumab in sequence. CDR3 sequence: CASSQDPLRGTYEQYF. The CDR3 DNA is TGCGCCAGCAGCCAAGACCCCCTCCGGGGAACCTACGAGCAGTACTTC.